The clone carrying this T cell receptor (beta chain) has a count of ten or more. Its antigen is unidentified. The data were obtained in a study of blood T cells in healthy people across ages. A sample-barcoded 5' primer and a J-beta primer mix were used in a second PCR of about 7 to 12 cycles. TCRdb used MiXCR to reprocess the 5' RACE reads, holding one entry per CDR3 protein. The sample carries about 840,000 distinct CDR3 sequences, almost 30% recorded once. Study-wide points: TCR beta diversity, measured per million T cells, fell in a roughly linear way with age. Unsorted PBMCs ruled out conclusive naive versus antigen-experienced comparison.

The CDR3 runs to 15 residues. Per the germline V gene, CDR1 is SGHDN and CDR2 is FVKESK. V was cut by 1 base and J by 2 bases, with 10 bases left in between. The sample also formed part of further work on T cells of mothers and their children.

This chain uses TRBV14 with TRBJ2-3; D may be TRBD1 (5 bases). What was sequenced was blood. The TCR originated in a woman between 40 and 55 years old in good health. The CDR3 spells CASSQGQGFTDTQYF. In nucleotides, the CDR3 is TGTGCCAGCAGCCAAGGGCAGGGCTTCACAGATACGCAGTATTTT.